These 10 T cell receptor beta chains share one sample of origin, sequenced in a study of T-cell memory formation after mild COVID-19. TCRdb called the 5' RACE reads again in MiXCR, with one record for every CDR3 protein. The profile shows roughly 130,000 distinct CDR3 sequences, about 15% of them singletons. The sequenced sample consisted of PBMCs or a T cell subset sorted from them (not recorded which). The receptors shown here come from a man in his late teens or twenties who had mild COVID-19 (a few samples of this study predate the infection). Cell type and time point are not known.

The CDR3 spells CSAPRGGSVSYEQYF. The CDR3 bases are TGCAGTGCGCCCAGAGGTGGTAGCGTCTCCTACGAGCAGTACTTC. V gene TRBV20-1 combines with J gene TRBJ2-7; D perhaps matches TRBD2 (5 bases). The V gene's germline CDR1 is DFQATT and CDR2 SNEGSKA (reference sequence). The length of the CDR3 is 15 residues. V shed 6 bases and J shed 0 bases, with 18 bases lying between them.

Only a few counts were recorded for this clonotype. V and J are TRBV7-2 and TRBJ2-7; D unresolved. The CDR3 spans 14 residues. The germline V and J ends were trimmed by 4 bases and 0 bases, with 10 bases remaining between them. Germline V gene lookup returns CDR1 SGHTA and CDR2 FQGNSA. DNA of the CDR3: TGTGCCAGCAGCTCCCGGAGAGGCTCCTACGAGCAGTACTTC. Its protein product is CASSSRRGSYEQYF.

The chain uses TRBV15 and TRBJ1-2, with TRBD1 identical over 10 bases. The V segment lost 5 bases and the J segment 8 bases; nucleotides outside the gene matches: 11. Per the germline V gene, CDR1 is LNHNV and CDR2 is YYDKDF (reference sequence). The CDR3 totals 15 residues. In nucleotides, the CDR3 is TGTGCCACCAGCGGGACAGGGGCCCTCTTCGGCGGCTACACCTTC. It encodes CATSGTGALFGGYTF.

CDR3 sequence reads: CASSIARGSEQFF. Written as DNA, the CDR3 is TGTGCCAGCAGTATTGCGAGGGGGAGTGAGCAGTTCTTC. The gene calls are TRBV12-3 or TRBV12-4 and TRBJ2-1; D may be TRBD1 (6 bases). The CDR3 runs 13 residues. Trimming took off 5 bases at V and 9 bases at J, with 14 bases between the two ends.

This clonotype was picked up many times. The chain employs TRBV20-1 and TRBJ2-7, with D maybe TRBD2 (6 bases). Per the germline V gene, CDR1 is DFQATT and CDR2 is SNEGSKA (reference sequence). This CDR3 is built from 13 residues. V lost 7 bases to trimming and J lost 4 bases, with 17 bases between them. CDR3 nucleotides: TGCAGTGTGAGAGGCGGGGATCTATACGAGCAGTACTTC. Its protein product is CSVRGGDLYEQYF.

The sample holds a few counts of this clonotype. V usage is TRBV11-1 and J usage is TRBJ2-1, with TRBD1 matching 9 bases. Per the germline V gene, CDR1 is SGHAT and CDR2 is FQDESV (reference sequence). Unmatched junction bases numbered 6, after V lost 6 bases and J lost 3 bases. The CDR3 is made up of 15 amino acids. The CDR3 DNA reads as TGTGCCAGCAGGGAGGACAGGGGTGGCTACAATGAGCAGTTCTTC. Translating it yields CASREDRGGYNEQFF.

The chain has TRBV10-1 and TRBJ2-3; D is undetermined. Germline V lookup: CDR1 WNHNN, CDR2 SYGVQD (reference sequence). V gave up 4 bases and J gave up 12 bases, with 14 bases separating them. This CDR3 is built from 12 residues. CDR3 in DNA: TGCGCCAGCAGTGGGGATCACCAGGCCCAGTATTTT. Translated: CASSGDHQAQYF.

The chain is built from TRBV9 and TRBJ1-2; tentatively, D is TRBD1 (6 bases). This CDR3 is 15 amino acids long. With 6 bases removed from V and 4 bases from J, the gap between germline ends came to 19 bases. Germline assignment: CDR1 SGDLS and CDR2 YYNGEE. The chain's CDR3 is CASTPTAGAFYGYTF. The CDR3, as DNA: TGTGCCAGCACCCCTACGGCAGGGGCTTTCTATGGCTACACCTTC.

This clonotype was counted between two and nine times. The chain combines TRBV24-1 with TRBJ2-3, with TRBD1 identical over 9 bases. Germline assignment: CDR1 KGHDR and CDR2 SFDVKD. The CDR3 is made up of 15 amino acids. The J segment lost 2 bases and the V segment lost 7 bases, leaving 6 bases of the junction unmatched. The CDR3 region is CATSLQGAVTDTQYF. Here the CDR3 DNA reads TGTGCCACCAGCTTACAGGGGGCCGTCACAGATACGCAGTATTTT.

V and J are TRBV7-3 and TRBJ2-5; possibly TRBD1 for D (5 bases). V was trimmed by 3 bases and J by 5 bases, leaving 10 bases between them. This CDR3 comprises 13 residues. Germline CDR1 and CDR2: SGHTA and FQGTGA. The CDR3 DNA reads TGTGCCAGCAGCTTGGGGCACGGGGAGACCCAGTACTTC. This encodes CASSLGHGETQYF.